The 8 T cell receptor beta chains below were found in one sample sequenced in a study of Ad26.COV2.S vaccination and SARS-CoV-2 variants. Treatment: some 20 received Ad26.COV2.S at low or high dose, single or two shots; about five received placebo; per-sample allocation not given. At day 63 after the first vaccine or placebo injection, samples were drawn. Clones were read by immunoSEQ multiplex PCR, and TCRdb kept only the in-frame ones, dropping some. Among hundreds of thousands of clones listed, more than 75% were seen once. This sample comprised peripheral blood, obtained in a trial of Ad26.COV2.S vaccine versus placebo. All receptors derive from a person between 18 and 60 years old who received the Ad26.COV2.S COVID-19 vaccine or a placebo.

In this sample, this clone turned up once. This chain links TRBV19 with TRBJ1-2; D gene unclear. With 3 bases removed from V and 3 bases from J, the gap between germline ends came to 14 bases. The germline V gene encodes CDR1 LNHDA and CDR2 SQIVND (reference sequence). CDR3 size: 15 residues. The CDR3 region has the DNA TGTGCCAGTAGTATGGACGGGATTTATTACTATGGCTACACCTTC. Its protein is CASSMDGIYYYGYTF.

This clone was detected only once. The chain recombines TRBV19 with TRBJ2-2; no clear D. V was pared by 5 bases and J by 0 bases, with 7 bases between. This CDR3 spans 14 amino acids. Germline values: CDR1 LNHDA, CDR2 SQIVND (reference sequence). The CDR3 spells CASSGRPNTGELFF. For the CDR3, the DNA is TGTGCCAGTAGTGGACGGCCGAACACCGGGGAGCTGTTTTTT.

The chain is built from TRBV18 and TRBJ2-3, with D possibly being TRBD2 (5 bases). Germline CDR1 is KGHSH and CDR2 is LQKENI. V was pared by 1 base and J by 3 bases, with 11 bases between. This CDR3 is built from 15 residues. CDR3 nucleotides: TGTGCCAGCTCACCACTCATCACGGGAACAGATACGCAGTATTTT. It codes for CASSPLITGTDTQYF.

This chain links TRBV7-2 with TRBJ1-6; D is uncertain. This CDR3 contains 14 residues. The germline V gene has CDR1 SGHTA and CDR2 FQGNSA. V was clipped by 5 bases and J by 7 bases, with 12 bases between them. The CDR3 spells CASSNTGRNSPLHF. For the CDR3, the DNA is TGTGCCAGCAGCAACACGGGCCGAAATTCACCCCTCCACTTT.

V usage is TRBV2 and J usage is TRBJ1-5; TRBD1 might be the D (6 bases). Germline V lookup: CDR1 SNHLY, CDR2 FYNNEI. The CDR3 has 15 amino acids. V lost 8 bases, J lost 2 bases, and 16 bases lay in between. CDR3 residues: CASSIQGRGNQPQHF. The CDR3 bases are TGTGCCAGCTCTATACAGGGCCGTGGCAATCAGCCCCAGCATTTT.

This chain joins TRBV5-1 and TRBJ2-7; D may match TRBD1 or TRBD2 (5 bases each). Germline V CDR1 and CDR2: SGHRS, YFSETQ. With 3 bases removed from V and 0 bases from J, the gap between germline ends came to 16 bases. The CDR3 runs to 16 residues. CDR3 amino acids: CASSYGQLRDSYEQYF. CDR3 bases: TGCGCCAGCAGCTACGGACAATTGAGGGACTCCTACGAGCAGTACTTC.

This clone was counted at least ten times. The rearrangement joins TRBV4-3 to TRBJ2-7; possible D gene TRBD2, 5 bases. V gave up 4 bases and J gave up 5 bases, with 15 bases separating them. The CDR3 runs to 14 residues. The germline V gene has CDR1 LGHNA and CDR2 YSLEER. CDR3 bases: TGCGCCAGCAGCCCTTGGACTTCTTCGAACGAGCAGTACTTC. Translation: CASSPWTSSNEQYF.

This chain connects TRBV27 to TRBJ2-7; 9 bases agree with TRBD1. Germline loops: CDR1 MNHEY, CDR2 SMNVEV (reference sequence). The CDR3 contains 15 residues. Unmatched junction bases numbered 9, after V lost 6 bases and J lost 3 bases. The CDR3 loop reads CASSRQGEGLYEQYF. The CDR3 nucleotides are TGTGCCAGCAGCCGACAGGGGGAGGGCCTCTACGAGCAGTACTTC.